One and the same sample provided the 31 T cell receptor beta chains below, sequenced in a study of T-cell reconstitution after alpha-beta-depleted transplantation in children. Unique molecular identifiers were used in preparing the TCRbeta library. One entry per CDR3 protein, called by TCRdb with MiXCR from the PCR reads. The sample has approximately 400,000 distinct CDR3 sequences, 15% to 20% seen once. The sequencing here drew on PBMCs, mostly from graft donor cells, taken 360 days after TCRalphabeta/CD19-depleted stem cell transplant. These receptors came from a boy less than two years old who had a stem cell transplant for Wiskott-Aldrich syndrome, so the T cells may come from the graft donor.

This sequence joins TRBV7-9 and TRBJ2-5; D gene unclear. The CDR3 sequence is 11 residues long. CDR1 SEHNR and CDR2 FQNEAQ come from the germline V gene (reference sequence). V lost 2 bases and J 10 bases, leaving 8 bases between the germline ends. The CDR3: CASSLTRHQYF. CDR3 sequence (DNA): TGTGCCAGCAGCTTAACGAGGCACCAGTACTTC.

This clonotype was seen a handful of times. The chain's CDR3 is CASSLRTSTGELFF. DNA for the CDR3: TGTGCCAGCAGCTTGCGGACGTCCACCGGGGAGCTGTTTTTT. The chain couples TRBV7-6 to TRBJ2-2; D gene uncertain. Germline assignment: CDR1 SGHVS and CDR2 FNYEAQ. V lost 3 bases and J lost 4, with 9 bases in between. This CDR3 has 14 residues.

The chain couples TRBV3-1 to TRBJ2-5; D unclear. Trimming removed 5 bases at V and 3 bases at J, with 13 bases between. Germline lookup yields CDR1 LGHDT and CDR2 YNNKEL (reference sequence). There are 14 residues in the CDR3. In DNA form, the CDR3 reads TGTGCCAGCAGCGTCACGGGTGGCAAAGAGACCCAGTACTTC. Protein sequence: CASSVTGGKETQYF.

The chain has TRBV7-9 and TRBJ2-3, with 11 nucleotides matching TRBD2. In germline, CDR1 is SEHNR, CDR2 FQNEAQ (reference sequence). CDR3 length equals 15 residues. Unmatched junction bases numbered 4, after V lost 3 bases and J lost 5 bases. This chain's CDR3 is CASSFSGRAGDTQYF. The CDR3 region has the DNA TGTGCCAGCAGCTTTAGCGGGAGGGCCGGAGATACGCAGTATTTT.

This clonotype appeared a few times. V gene TRBV27 combines with J gene TRBJ1-5, with D perhaps TRBD1 (6 bases). Germline V gene data show CDR1 as MNHEY and CDR2 as SMNVEV (reference sequence). Trimming left V 3 bases short and J 1 base short, with 10 bases between. This CDR3 contains 15 residues. CDR3: CASSFRGGSNQPQHF. CDR3 DNA sequence: TGTGCCAGCAGTTTTAGGGGGGGAAGCAATCAGCCCCAGCATTTT.

A few counts support this clonotype. The V call is TRBV5-1, the J call TRBJ2-2; 8 bases agree with TRBD1. The germline V gene encodes CDR1 SGHRS and CDR2 YFSETQ. The CDR3 spans 17 residues. J lost 5 bases, V lost 3 bases, and 12 bases had no gene match. The CDR3 DNA sequence: TGCGCCAGCAGCTCCCCCCTCCGGACAGGGAAAACCGGGGAGCTGTTTTTT. Translated: CASSSPLRTGKTGELFF.

This clonotype showed up just a few times. This rearrangement joins TRBV28 to TRBJ2-7; no reliable D call. Trimming left V 7 bases short and J 1 base short, with 14 bases between. Germline V CDR1 and CDR2: MDHEN, SYDVKM. The CDR3 spans 14 residues. CDR3 bases: TGTGCCAGCATCAGGTATGACGGATCCTACGAGCAGTACTTC. Protein sequence: CASIRYDGSYEQYF.

The sample holds a few counts of this clonotype. This chain links TRBV29-1 with TRBJ2-5; maybe TRBD1 (5 bases). Germline CDR1 and CDR2: SQVTM and ANQGSEA. With 5 bases removed from V and 1 base from J, the gap between germline ends came to 14 bases. This CDR3 spans 14 amino acids. CDR3 protein: CSVPFTGSQETQYF. The CDR3 DNA reads as TGCAGCGTTCCTTTTACAGGCAGCCAAGAGACCCAGTACTTC.

This chain joins TRBV6-2 or TRBV6-3 and TRBJ2-1; TRBD1 is a possible D gene (6 bases). Germline V gene lookup returns CDR1 MNHEY and CDR2 SVGEGT. CDR3 length equals 19 residues. V lost 2 bases, J lost 7 bases, and 27 bases lay in between. The CDR3 DNA reads as TGTGCCAGCAGTTACCGACTTTTCCAGGGGACATCGCACAGGAATGAGCAGTTCTTC. Translated, it gives CASSYRLFQGTSHRNEQFF.

This clonotype appeared a few times. The chain is built from TRBV2 and TRBJ2-1; D remains ambiguous. Between the trimmed V and J ends, which lost 1 base and 5 bases, there was a span of 12 bases. The CDR3 has 15 amino acids. Per the germline V gene, CDR1 is SNHLY and CDR2 is FYNNEI. CDR3 sequence reads: CASSEVRMPNNEQFF. DNA of the CDR3: TGTGCCAGCAGTGAAGTCAGGATGCCTAACAATGAGCAGTTCTTC.

The table lists this clonotype with a few counts. The V call is TRBV4-1, the J call TRBJ1-5, with D maybe TRBD1 (6 bases). CDR1 and CDR2 from the germline V gene are MGHRA and YSYEKL. CDR3 length equals 14 residues. V dropped 4 bases and J dropped 6 bases, with 13 bases sitting between them. The CDR3 DNA follows: TGCGCCAGCAGCCCTCGACAGGAAGGTCAGCCCCAGCATTTT. Amino acid sequence: CASSPRQEGQPQHF.

The V and J genes are TRBV28 and TRBJ1-1; D call uncertain. Germline V gene lookup returns CDR1 MDHEN and CDR2 SYDVKM. This CDR3 contains 16 residues. The V gene lost 6 bases and the J gene lost 2 bases, with 19 bases spanning the gap. CDR3 amino acids: CASSLHYRRVNTEAFF. For the CDR3, the DNA is TGTGCCAGCAGCCTACATTACCGAAGGGTAAACACTGAAGCTTTCTTT. The full variable domain, its missing parts supplied by reference TRBV28 and TRBJ1-1, is DVKVTQSSRYLVKRTGEKVFLECVQDMDHENMFWYRQDPGLGLRLIYFSYDVKMKEKGDIPEGYSVSREKKERFSLILESASTNQTSMYLCASSLHYRRVNTEAFFGQGTRLTVV.

In its sample, this clonotype was seen a few times. The chain carries TRBV9 and TRBJ2-1, with D perhaps being TRBD1 or TRBD2 (5 bases each). This CDR3 has 18 residues. V lost 0 bases to trimming and J lost 0 bases, with 16 bases between them. Per the germline V gene, CDR1 is SGDLS and CDR2 is YYNGEE. The CDR3 DNA follows: TGTGCCAGCAGCGTAGATTTTACAGGACTCAGCTCCTACAATGAGCAGTTCTTC. Encoded protein: CASSVDFTGLSSYNEQFF.

This chain links TRBV12-3 or TRBV12-4 with TRBJ2-2; D is undetermined. Trimming removed 7 bases from V and 9 bases from J, with 9 bases in between. The CDR3 loop spans 11 amino acids. The CDR3 DNA follows: TGTGCCAGCACTTTCTCCCGGGAGCTGTTTTTT. Its protein product is CASTFSRELFF.

V usage is TRBV27 and J usage is TRBJ2-1; possibly TRBD2 for D (7 bases). This CDR3 has 13 residues. Per germline, CDR1 MNHEY and CDR2 SMNVEV (reference sequence). V was shortened by 7 bases and J by 6 bases, with 13 bases between the two germline ends. CDR3: CASKRRGRNEQFF. DNA for the CDR3: TGTGCCAGCAAGAGGCGGGGGCGCAATGAGCAGTTCTTC.

Comments on this clonotype: The final CDR3 position lacks the conserved phenylalanine or tryptophan, pointing to a likely read error. It is unclear where the CDR3 begins or ends on the DNA, so no DNA is shown, and the CDR3 is as TCRdb lists it. The chain links TRBV20-1 to TRBJ1-2; the table's D call TRBD1 went unverified against the DNA. The CDR3 is made up of 10 amino acids, end residues included. Germline assignment: CDR1 DFQATT and CDR2 SNEGSKA (reference sequence). CDR3 region: CSAAGSLGLL.

A few counts support this clonotype. V usage is TRBV12-3 or TRBV12-4 and J usage is TRBJ1-5; D is undetermined. This CDR3 has 15 amino acids. V was pared by 3 bases and J by 0 bases, with 9 bases between. CDR3 amino acids: CASSFAQHSNQPQHF. CDR3 in DNA: TGTGCCAGCAGTTTCGCCCAGCATAGCAATCAGCCCCAGCATTTT.

This chain connects TRBV7-2 to TRBJ2-7, with 12 bases matching TRBD2. V lost 1 base and J lost 1; bases outside the gene matches: 5. The CDR3 runs to 17 residues. Per germline, CDR1 SGHTA and CDR2 FQGNSA. This chain's CDR3 is CASSLGGLAGLSYEQYF. The CDR3, as DNA: TGTGCCAGCAGCTTAGGAGGACTAGCGGGGCTTTCCTACGAGCAGTACTTC.

This clonotype showed up just a few times. The rearrangement links TRBV2 to TRBJ2-4, with a possible D match to TRBD1 (5 bases). The CDR3 is made up of 15 amino acids. Germline CDR1 is SNHLY and CDR2 is FYNNEI. Trimming removed 3 bases at V and 1 base at J, with 10 bases between. The CDR3 sequence is CASSDRTRAKNIQYF. Written as DNA, the CDR3 is TGTGCCAGCAGTGACAGGACAAGGGCCAAAAACATTCAGTACTTC.

This clonotype was seen only a few times. This chain joins TRBV6-1 and TRBJ2-7; 10 bases are shared with TRBD1. The CDR3 runs 14 residues. Germline loops: CDR1 MNHNS, CDR2 SASEGT. V dropped 7 bases and J dropped 4; count of bases not matched to a gene: 7. CDR3 coding DNA: TGTGCCAGCAAAGGGACAGGGGTTAGGTACGAGCAGTACTTC. This sequence encodes CASKGTGVRYEQYF.

This clonotype occurred many times. This chain joins TRBV20-1 and TRBJ1-2; D is ambiguous. V was shortened by 0 bases and J by 4 bases, with 12 bases between the two germline ends. The CDR3 runs 14 residues. Germline assignment: CDR1 DFQATT and CDR2 SNEGSKA (reference sequence). The CDR3 spells CSARDRASFYGYTF. The CDR3 coding sequence is TGCAGTGCTAGAGATCGGGCCAGCTTCTATGGCTACACCTTC.

This clonotype was seen more than once but under ten times. The gene calls are TRBV7-8 and TRBJ2-5, with D maybe TRBD1 (5 bases). Germline V gives CDR1 SGHVS, CDR2 FQNEAQ. Between the trimmed V and J ends, which lost 5 bases and 3 bases, there was a span of 13 bases. There are 14 residues in the CDR3. CDR3 in DNA: TGTGCCAGCAGCCGACCGACAGATAAAGAGACCCAGTACTTC. Protein: CASSRPTDKETQYF.

This clonotype showed up many times. The genes are TRBV7-9 and TRBJ2-1; D unclear. V was pared by 3 bases and J by 15 bases, with 6 bases between. Germline V lookup: CDR1 SEHNR, CDR2 FQNEAQ (reference sequence). The CDR3 spans 9 residues. CDR3 nucleotide sequence: TGTGCCAGCAGCTTCGATCGGTTCTTC. It codes for CASSFDRFF.

This clonotype occurred a few times. The chain employs TRBV12-3 or TRBV12-4 and TRBJ1-1; the D gene is possibly TRBD1 (5 bases). Deletions cut 1 base from V and 1 base from J, with 10 bases between. The CDR3 runs 15 residues. Written as DNA, the CDR3 is TGTGCCAGCAGTTTAGGGGGGATGGCGAACACTGAAGCTTTCTTT. Translation: CASSLGGMANTEAFF.

V usage is TRBV7-8 and J usage is TRBJ2-7; unclear D gene. The CDR3 has 15 residues. Per germline, CDR1 SGHVS and CDR2 FQNEAQ. V lost 1 base and J 1 base, leaving 11 bases between the germline ends. The CDR3 DNA sequence: TGTGCCAGCAGCTTAGTTCGGTTTCCTTCCTACGAGCAGTACTTC. Amino acid sequence: CASSLVRFPSYEQYF.

The chain carries TRBV29-1 and TRBJ2-7; D is uncertain. Germline CDR1 reads SQVTM; CDR2 reads ANQGSEA. Trimming shortened V by 5 bases and J by 3 bases, and 5 bases separated the two germline ends. CDR3 size: 10 residues. The CDR3: CSVLDYEQYF. The CDR3 nucleotides are TGCAGCGTTCTGGACTACGAGCAGTACTTC.

A few counts support this clonotype. This chain joins TRBV5-1 and TRBJ1-2; D remains unclear. Germline V CDR1 and CDR2: SGHRS, YFSETQ. V was shortened by 4 bases and J by 4 bases, with 8 bases between the two germline ends. This CDR3 comprises 12 residues. The CDR3 region has the DNA TGCGCCAGCAGCGAGGCGTCCTATGGCTACACCTTC. Protein sequence: CASSEASYGYTF.

The chain is built from TRBV7-6 and TRBJ1-4; TRBD1 matches at 9 bases. The V and J ends lost 5 bases and 6 bases, in that order; junction bases with no gene match: 13. Germline assignment: CDR1 SGHVS and CDR2 FNYEAQ. This CDR3 contains 17 residues. The CDR3 nucleotides read TGTGCCAGCAGCCGATCAATGACAGGGGGAGCCCATGAAAAACTGTTTTTT. This sequence encodes CASSRSMTGGAHEKLFF.

The V gene is TRBV7-9, the J gene TRBJ2-3; D is unclear. The CDR3 runs 13 residues. CDR1 and CDR2 from the germline V gene are SEHNR and FQNEAQ (reference sequence). V was cut by 3 bases and J by 6 bases, with 10 bases left in between. The chain's CDR3 is CASSFPVQDTQYF. As DNA, the CDR3 is TGTGCCAGCAGCTTCCCGGTGCAGGATACGCAGTATTTT. The full variable domain, completed using reference TRBV7-9 and TRBJ2-3, is DTGVSQNPRHKITKRGQNVTFRCDPISEHNRLYWYRQTLGQGPEFLTYFQNEAQLEKSRLLSDRFSAERPKGSFSTLEIQRTEQGDSAMYLCASSFPVQDTQYFGPGTRLTVL.

The gene calls are TRBV12-3 or TRBV12-4 and TRBJ2-5; 12 bases fit TRBD1. This CDR3 has 16 amino acids. V gave up 4 bases and J gave up 4 bases; unmatched junction bases: 7. The chain's CDR3 is CASSSRDRGPRETQYF. The CDR3 DNA is TGTGCCAGCAGTTCCCGGGACAGGGGGCCGCGAGAGACCCAGTACTTC.

This clonotype was recorded a few times. The J gene is TRBJ2-1, the V gene TRBV27, with TRBD1 as a possible D gene (5 bases). The CDR3 runs to 13 residues. Looked up from germline, CDR1 is MNHEY and CDR2 is SMNVEV (reference sequence). V shed 4 bases and J shed 3 bases, with 7 bases lying between them. CDR3 sequence: CASSSTDYNEQFF. For the CDR3, the DNA is TGTGCCAGCAGTTCGACAGACTACAATGAGCAGTTCTTC.